A single sample gave rise to the 23 T cell receptor beta chains below, sequenced in a study of OX40 agonist ivuxolimab in advanced cancers. Repertoires were generated with immunoSEQ multiplex PCR, while TCRdb's copy carries only in-frame clones and drops some. The profile shows about 78,000 clones, roughly 87% of them singletons. This specimen consisted of CD4+ or CD8+ T cells sorted from blood, obtained in a trial of the OX40 agonist ivuxolimab. These receptors were collected from an adult with an advanced solid tumor such as melanoma, head and neck, liver or kidney cancer.

This chain uses TRBV11-2 with TRBJ2-1; D is possibly TRBD1 (5 bases). Trimming removed 1 base from V and 8 bases from J, with 9 bases in between. The germline V gene has CDR1 SGHAT and CDR2 FQNNGV. This CDR3 is 13 amino acids long. CDR3 region: CASSLARAHEQFF. CDR3 DNA: TGTGCCAGCAGCTTAGCCAGGGCTCATGAGCAGTTCTTC.

DNA of the CDR3: TGTGCCAGCAGGGGACTAGCGGGAGTCCCCGGGGAGCTGTTTTTT. Translation gives CASRGLAGVPGELFF. This sequence joins TRBV2 and TRBJ2-2; 14 bases map to TRBD2. The CDR3 extends over 15 amino acids. CDR1 is SNHLY, CDR2 FYNNEI, per germline. V trimming: 6 bases; J trimming: 6 bases; junction bases outside the gene matches: 3.

The V gene is TRBV7-9, the J gene TRBJ1-6; TRBD1 aligns across 7 bases. The CDR3 has 14 residues. Unmatched junction bases numbered 9, after V lost 5 bases and J lost 11 bases. The germline gives CDR1 SEHNR, CDR2 FQNEAQ (reference sequence). The CDR3 is CASSTDRARAPLHF. CDR3 nucleotide sequence: TGTGCCAGCAGCACCGACAGGGCTCGGGCACCCCTCCACTTT. The whole variable domain, filled in from reference TRBV7-9 and TRBJ1-6, reads DTGVSQNPRHKITKRGQNVTFRCDPISEHNRLYWYRQTLGQGPEFLTYFQNEAQLEKSRLLSDRFSAERPKGSFSTLEIQRTEQGDSAMYLCASSTDRARAPLHFGNGTRLTVT.

V is TRBV18 and J is TRBJ1-1, with unresolved D. Germline CDR1 is KGHSH and CDR2 is LQKENI. The CDR3 totals 15 residues. V lost 2 bases and J lost 0, with 10 bases in between. The CDR3 loop reads CASSPERGLNTEAFF. DNA for the CDR3: TGTGCCAGCTCACCAGAGAGAGGGCTGAACACTGAAGCTTTCTTT.

The chain recombines TRBV6-6 with TRBJ2-3; TRBD1 might be the D (5 bases). The CDR3 length is 15 residues. The germline CDR1 and CDR2 sequences are MNHNY and SVGAGI (reference sequence). Trimming pared 8 bases from V and 0 bases from J, leaving 15 bases between. CDR3 residues: CASGEQVISTDTQYF. CDR3 DNA: TGTGCCAGCGGGGAACAGGTGATTAGCACAGATACGCAGTATTTT.

The J gene is TRBJ2-3, the V gene TRBV7-2, with D maybe TRBD1 (6 bases). With 1 base removed from V and 2 bases from J, the gap between germline ends came to 13 bases. CDR1 is SGHTA and CDR2 is FQGNSA in the germline V gene. This CDR3 spans 16 amino acids. The CDR3 reads CASSLVWGTYTDTQYF. The CDR3 DNA reads TGTGCCAGCAGCTTAGTTTGGGGGACATACACAGATACGCAGTATTTT.

V is TRBV6-4 and J is TRBJ2-3, with 8 positions matching TRBD2. The CDR3 extends over 19 amino acids. Trimming took 0 bases from V and 4 from J; bases not matched to a gene: 15. Germline CDR1 is MRHNA and CDR2 is SNTAGT. The CDR3 DNA reads as TGTGCCAGCAGTGACTCAGGGCCCGGCGGGAGGCCGTGGGCAGATACGCAGTATTTT. As protein: CASSDSGPGGRPWADTQYF.

The chain employs TRBV28 and TRBJ2-4; no reliable D call. The CDR3 totals 23 residues. The germline V and J ends were trimmed by 2 bases and 0 bases, with 32 bases remaining between them. Germline lookup yields CDR1 MDHEN and CDR2 SYDVKM. CDR3 in DNA: TGTGCCAGCAGTTTAGGTCCCTCCGGCAATCTTTCTTTCGCGTTGGTAGCCAAAAACATTCAGTACTTC. Its protein is CASSLGPSGNLSFALVAKNIQYF.

In this sample, this clone turned up once. This chain joins TRBV6-5 and TRBJ1-4, with TRBD1 as a possible D gene (6 bases). The CDR3 length is 14 residues. Trimming pared 6 bases from V and 4 bases from J, leaving 12 bases between. Per germline, CDR1 MNHEY and CDR2 SVGAGI. The CDR3 DNA is TGTGCCAGCAGACGACAGGCAAATAATGAAAAACTGTTTTTT. Its translation is CASRRQANNEKLFF.

The chain couples TRBV28 to TRBJ1-5, with D unclear. The CDR3 runs to 11 residues. V was clipped by 4 bases and J by 8 bases, with 6 bases between them. Germline CDR1 MDHEN, CDR2 SYDVKM. Here the CDR3 reads CASSSREPQHF. CDR3 nucleotides: TGTGCCAGCAGTTCCCGGGAGCCCCAGCATTTT.

The chain carries TRBV9 and TRBJ2-7; TRBD1 might be the D (6 bases). This CDR3 spans 14 amino acids. V gave up 1 base and J gave up 0 bases, with 8 bases separating them. Per germline, CDR1 SGDLS and CDR2 YYNGEE. The CDR3 protein is CASSVMGASYEQYF. Here the CDR3 DNA reads TGTGCCAGCAGCGTAATGGGGGCCTCCTACGAGCAGTACTTC.

The chain links TRBV15 to TRBJ1-4; D gene uncertain. V lost 0 bases to trimming and J lost 4 bases, with 15 bases between them. The CDR3 loop spans 17 amino acids. Germline V gene lookup returns CDR1 LNHNV and CDR2 YYDKDF (reference sequence). CDR3 protein: CATSRDRSGPINEKLFF. The CDR3 DNA sequence: TGTGCCACCAGCAGAGACCGCTCCGGGCCGATTAATGAAAAACTGTTTTTT.

This clone was seen once. The rearrangement links TRBV7-6 to TRBJ2-5; D may be TRBD1 (6 bases). This CDR3 is built from 16 residues. The V end was cut by 5 bases, the J end by 4 bases, with 20 bases between. Per the germline V gene, CDR1 is SGHVS and CDR2 is FNYEAQ. This CDR3 is CASSPLVRGRGETQYF. CDR3 sequence (DNA): TGTGCCAGCAGCCCATTGGTTAGGGGGAGAGGAGAGACCCAGTACTTC.

CDR3 amino acids: CASSDRVYEQYF. CDR3 nucleotides: TGTGCCAGCTCGGACAGGGTCTACGAGCAGTACTTC. The V gene is TRBV6-5, the J gene TRBJ2-7, with TRBD1 identical over 8 bases. This CDR3 region has 12 residues. Germline loops: CDR1 MNHEY, CDR2 SVGAGI. V was pared by 8 bases and J by 3 bases, with 3 bases of the junction left unmatched.

This clone was detected only once. This chain links TRBV7-2 with TRBJ2-7; no firm D call. V lost 1 base to trimming and J lost 1 base, with 11 bases between them. Per germline, CDR1 SGHTA and CDR2 FQGNSA. The CDR3 consists of 15 residues. CDR3 sequence: CASSLGIRASYEQYF. DNA of the CDR3: TGTGCCAGCAGCTTAGGCATCCGAGCGTCCTACGAGCAGTACTTC.

The chain has TRBV28 and TRBJ2-5, with TRBD2 matching 12 bases. The J call is uncertain, as TRBJ2-7 better fits the DNA end. The CDR3 has 17 residues. The germline CDR1 and CDR2 sequences are MDHEN and SYDVKM. CDR3 loop: CASSPPLAGGSSYEQYF. The DNA for the CDR3 is TGTGCCAGCAGTCCACCACTAGCGGGAGGAAGCTCCTACGAGCAGTACTTC.

The J gene is TRBJ2-6, the V gene TRBV5-5, with D perhaps matching TRBD1 (6 bases). The CDR3 has 18 amino acids. Trimming removed 4 bases from V and 0 bases from J, with 17 bases in between. Germline loops: CDR1 SGHKS, CDR2 YYEKEE (reference sequence). CDR3: CASSNGWDTSSGANVLTF. CDR3 nucleotides: TGTGCCAGCAGCAATGGATGGGACACCAGCTCTGGGGCCAACGTCCTGACTTTC.

J is TRBJ1-5 and V is TRBV7-2; D is unresolved. This CDR3 is built from 14 residues. Trimming removed 5 bases at V and 1 base at J, with 9 bases between. Germline CDR1 is SGHTA and CDR2 is FQGNSA. Here the CDR3 reads CASSGSGSNQPQHF. CDR3 nucleotides: TGTGCCAGCAGCGGTTCAGGCAGCAATCAGCCCCAGCATTTT. Full variable domain (outside the CDR3, taken from reference TRBV7-2 and TRBJ1-5): GAGVSQSPSNKVTEKGKDVELRCDPISGHTALYWYRQSLGQGLEFLIYFQGNSAPDKSGLPSDRFSAERTGGSVSTLTIQRTQQEDSAVYLCASSGSGSNQPQHFGDGTRLSIL.

This clone has only one observation. The chain is built from TRBV4-3 and TRBJ2-2, with 8 bases lining up with TRBD1. From germline, CDR1 is LGHNA and CDR2 YSLEER. The CDR3 sequence is 16 residues long. Losses at the gene ends were 0 bases for V and 4 bases for J; bases not matched to a gene: 4. CDR3 residues: CASSQDPGGGTGELFF. CDR3 sequence (DNA): TGCGCCAGCAGCCAAGATCCAGGGGGCGGCACCGGGGAGCTGTTTTTT.

The J gene is TRBJ2-5, the V gene TRBV6-1, with TRBD1 identical over 9 bases. The length of the CDR3 is 13 residues. Losses at the gene ends were 6 bases for V and 5 bases for J; bases not matched to a gene: 4. Germline V CDR1 and CDR2: MNHNS, SASEGT. The CDR3 DNA sequence: TGTGCCAGCAGGAGACAGGGGGATGAGACCCAGTACTTC. Protein: CASRRQGDETQYF.

This clone was picked up one time. The chain carries TRBV7-9 and TRBJ2-1; TRBD2 matches 11 bases. Germline V gene data show CDR1 as SEHNR and CDR2 as FQNEAQ (reference sequence). The CDR3 consists of 15 residues. J gave up 8 bases and V 5 bases, and 8 bases lay outside the gene matches. The CDR3 is CASSLSGRVVDEQFF. The CDR3 DNA is TGTGCCAGCAGCCTTAGCGGGAGGGTGGTCGATGAGCAGTTCTTC.

The chain links TRBV10-3 to TRBJ1-3; tentative D call: TRBD1 (6 bases). Germline values: CDR1 ENHRY, CDR2 SYGVKD. The V gene lost 5 bases and the J gene lost 2 bases, with 13 bases spanning the gap. CDR3 size: 15 residues. The CDR3 region is CAISRTERAGNTIYF. The CDR3 region has the DNA TGTGCCATCAGTCGGACAGAGAGAGCTGGAAACACCATATATTTT.

The chain joins TRBV10-3 to TRBJ2-7, with D unresolved. V was trimmed by 6 bases and J by 3 bases, leaving 12 bases between them. The CDR3 contains 13 residues. From germline, CDR1 is ENHRY and CDR2 SYGVKD. The CDR3, as DNA: TGTGCCATCAGCTCCATCGCTAACTACGAGCAGTACTTC. Amino acid sequence: CAISSIANYEQYF.